This TCR beta chain was observed in a study of blood T cell repertoires in COVID-19. Study information: PBMCs, B-cell-depleted T cells, or T cells were the source of the cDNA or gDNA that made up the material.

As processed by the authors: By means of reference gene primer amplification, nucleated cell counts were estimated. Sequenced by immunoSEQ multiplex PCR; TCRdb stores in-frame clones only, minus some. V and J calls and clone size are as listed in that table; D and trimming were resolved from the DNA. The sample records 90,000 to 100,000 clones, approximately 82% being singletons. The germline gives CDR1 GTSNPN, CDR2 SVGIG (reference sequence). This CDR3 region has 14 residues. V was pared by 6 bases and J by 5 bases, with 9 bases of the junction left unmatched. Sequenced: peripheral blood. The rearrangement uses TRBV30 and TRBJ2-7; 11 bases align to TRBD1. The TCR was taken from a man aged 70 or older with acute or convalescent COVID-19. The CDR3 DNA is TGTGCCTGTGCCGGGACAGGGGGTACGAACGAGCAGTACTTC. Protein sequence: CACAGTGGTNEQYF.